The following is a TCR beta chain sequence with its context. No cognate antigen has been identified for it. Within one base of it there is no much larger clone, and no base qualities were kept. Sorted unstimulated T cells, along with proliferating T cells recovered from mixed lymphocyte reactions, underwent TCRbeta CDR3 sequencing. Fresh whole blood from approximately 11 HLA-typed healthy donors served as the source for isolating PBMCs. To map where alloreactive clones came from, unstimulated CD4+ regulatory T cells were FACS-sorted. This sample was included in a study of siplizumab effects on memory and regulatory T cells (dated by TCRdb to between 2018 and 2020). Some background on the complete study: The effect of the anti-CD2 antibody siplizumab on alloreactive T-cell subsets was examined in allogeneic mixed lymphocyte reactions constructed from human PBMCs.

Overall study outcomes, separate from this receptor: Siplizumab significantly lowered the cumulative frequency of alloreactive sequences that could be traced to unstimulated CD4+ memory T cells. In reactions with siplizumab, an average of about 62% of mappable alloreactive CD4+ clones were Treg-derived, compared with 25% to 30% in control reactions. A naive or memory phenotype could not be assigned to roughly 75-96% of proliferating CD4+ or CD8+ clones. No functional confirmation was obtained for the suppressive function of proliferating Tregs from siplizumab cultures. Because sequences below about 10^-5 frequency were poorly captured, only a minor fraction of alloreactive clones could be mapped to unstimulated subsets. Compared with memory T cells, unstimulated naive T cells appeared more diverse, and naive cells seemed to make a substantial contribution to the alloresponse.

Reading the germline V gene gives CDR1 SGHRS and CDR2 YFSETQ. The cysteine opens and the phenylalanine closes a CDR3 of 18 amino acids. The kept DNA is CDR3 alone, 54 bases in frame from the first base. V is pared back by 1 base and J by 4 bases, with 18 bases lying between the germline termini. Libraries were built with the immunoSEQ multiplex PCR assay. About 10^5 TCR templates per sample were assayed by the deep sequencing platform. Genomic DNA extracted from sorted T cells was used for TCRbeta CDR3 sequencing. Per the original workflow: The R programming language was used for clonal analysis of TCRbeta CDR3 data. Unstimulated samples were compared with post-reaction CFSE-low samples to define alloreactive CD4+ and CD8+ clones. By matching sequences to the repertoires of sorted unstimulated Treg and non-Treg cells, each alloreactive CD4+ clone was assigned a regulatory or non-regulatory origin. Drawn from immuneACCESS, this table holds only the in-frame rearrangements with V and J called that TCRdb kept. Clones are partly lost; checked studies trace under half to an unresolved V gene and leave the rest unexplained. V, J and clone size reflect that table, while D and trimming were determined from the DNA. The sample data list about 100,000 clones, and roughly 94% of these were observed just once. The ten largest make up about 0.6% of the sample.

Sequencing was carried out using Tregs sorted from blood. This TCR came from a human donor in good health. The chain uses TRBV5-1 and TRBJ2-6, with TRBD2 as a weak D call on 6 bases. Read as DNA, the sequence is TGCGCCAGCAGCTTGACCGGGAGCCTTACCTCCGGGGCCAACGTCCTGACTTTC. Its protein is CASSLTGSLTSGANVLTF.